This TCR beta chain derives from a study of shared clonotypes between healthy human individuals. Study-level information: A couple of women and a few men aged 18 to 49 made up the donors.

Points on this clone: This sample also contains other DNA sequences that code for the same CDR3.

The CDR3 has 14 residues. V lost 5 bases to trimming and J lost 0 bases; unmatched junction nucleotides: 2. Germline CDR1 reads GTSNPN; CDR2 reads SVGIG (reference sequence). The method was immunoSEQ multiplex PCR; TCRdb's version includes in-frame clones alone and lacks a portion of them. Among about 1.1 million clones, about 84% were seen once, and the ten largest hold 0.5% to 0.65%. This sequence originates from a man aged 18-30 years in good health. Some clones in this sample may be carry-over from other donors' samples. Sequenced material: memory CD4+ T cells from PBMCs. Specified subset: CD45RA-negative fraction. The V gene is TRBV30, the J gene TRBJ1-3; the match to TRBD1 covers 9 bases. CDR3 bases: TGTGCCTGGTCGACAGGGGGCTCTGGAAACACCATATATTTT. This sequence encodes CAWSTGGSGNTIYF.